Shown below are 29 T cell receptor beta chains from a single sample sequenced in a study of shared clonotypes between healthy human individuals. The naive CD8 population came from CD45RO-negative cells selected for CCR7, without terminally differentiated effector memory CD45RA+ cells. TCRdb keeps only in-frame clones here, not all; method: immunoSEQ multiplex PCR. Among about 2 million clones listed, about 95% were seen once. Sequencing used naive CD8+ T cells sorted from blood. The receptors were sampled from a man aged 18 to 29 in good health.

The rearrangement links TRBV27 to TRBJ2-7; a weak D match, TRBD2 (6 bases). CDR3 length: 13 residues. Trimming shortened V by 5 bases and J by 1 base, and 9 bases separated the two germline ends. Germline lookup yields CDR1 MNHEY and CDR2 SMNVEV (reference sequence). CDR3 protein: CASSQAGSYEQYF. The CDR3 DNA sequence: TGTGCCAGCAGTCAAGCGGGTTCCTACGAGCAGTACTTC.

The chain recombines TRBV28 with TRBJ2-1, with 10 bases fitting TRBD2. The CDR3 is made up of 15 amino acids. Germline V CDR1 and CDR2: MDHEN, SYDVKM. Losses at the gene ends were 5 bases for V and 7 bases for J; bases not matched to a gene: 8. CDR3: CASSLAGEGWNEQFF. The CDR3 coding sequence is TGTGCCAGCAGTCTAGCGGGGGAAGGTTGGAATGAGCAGTTCTTC.

This clone has only one observation. This CDR3 is also generated by other DNA sequences in the sample. The chain links TRBV5-6 to TRBJ2-7; the D gene is possibly TRBD1 (5 bases). The CDR3 runs 14 residues. From germline, CDR1 is SGHDT and CDR2 YYEEEE. Trimming took off 0 bases at V and 7 bases at J, with 14 bases between the two ends. CDR3: CASSLESRAYEQYF. CDR3 nucleotide sequence: TGTGCCAGCAGCTTGGAATCCAGGGCATATGAGCAGTACTTC.

The rearrangement joins TRBV20-1 to TRBJ2-2; D is unresolved. V lost 3 bases and J lost 13, with 6 bases in between. Germline-derived CDR1 and CDR2 are DFQATT and SNEGSKA (reference sequence). The CDR3 runs 9 residues. CDR3 DNA sequence: TGCAGTGCTAGCAATAGGCTGTTTTTT. It translates to CSASNRLFF.

The rearrangement links TRBV27 to TRBJ2-3; 9 nucleotides align to TRBD2. Germline CDR1 is MNHEY and CDR2 is SMNVEV (reference sequence). The CDR3 contains 16 residues. The V segment lost 5 bases and the J segment 7 bases; nucleotides outside the gene matches: 13. This CDR3 reads CASSPSSGEHSYTQYF. Written as DNA, the CDR3 is TGTGCCAGCAGTCCGTCTAGCGGGGAACATAGCTATACGCAGTATTTT.

The chain recombines TRBV5-1 with TRBJ2-7; 7 bases are a match to TRBD1. V shed 4 bases and J 3 bases; nucleotides not matched to a gene: 4. This CDR3 comprises 13 residues. CDR1 SGHRS and CDR2 YFSETQ come from the germline V gene. CDR3 region: CASSTWTGYEQYF. As DNA, the CDR3 is TGCGCCAGCAGCACCTGGACAGGCTACGAGCAGTACTTC.

V gene TRBV6-4 combines with J gene TRBJ1-2, with TRBD1 identical over 9 bases. Trimming removed 8 bases from V and 6 bases from J; junction bases left unmatched: 7. The germline V gene has CDR1 MRHNA and CDR2 SNTAGT. This CDR3 has 13 amino acids. The CDR3 bases are TGTGCCAGCGACCGGGACAGGGAAAATGGCTACACCTTC. Protein: CASDRDRENGYTF.

CDR3 amino acids: CASSPNTGELFF. DNA of the CDR3: TGTGCCAGCAGTCCGAACACCGGGGAGCTGTTTTTT. The chain links TRBV25-1 to TRBJ2-2; D call uncertain. Between the trimmed V and J ends, which lost 5 bases and 0 bases, there was a span of 1 base. Germline V gene lookup returns CDR1 MGHDK and CDR2 SYGVNS. The CDR3 is made up of 12 amino acids.

The chain is built from TRBV11-2 and TRBJ2-2; D not resolved. This CDR3 spans 14 amino acids. CDR1 and CDR2 (germline): SGHAT, FQNNGV. Trimming took off 3 bases at V and 5 bases at J, with 10 bases between the two ends. The CDR3: CASSFRYPTGELFF. The CDR3 DNA is TGTGCCAGCAGCTTTAGGTATCCGACCGGGGAGCTGTTTTTT.

The chain is built from TRBV27 and TRBJ2-2, with D unclear. Trimming stripped 5 bases from V and 5 bases from J, with 12 bases between. CDR3 length: 14 residues. Germline assignment: CDR1 MNHEY and CDR2 SMNVEV (reference sequence). In nucleotides, the CDR3 is TGTGCCAGCAGTACCTATGTGTGGACCGGGGAGCTGTTTTTT. Amino acid sequence: CASSTYVWTGELFF.

The chain employs TRBV4-3 and TRBJ2-3; a possible D gene is TRBD2 (6 bases). V was trimmed by 3 bases and J by 1 base, leaving 14 bases between them. The CDR3 is made up of 16 amino acids. Looked up from germline, CDR1 is LGHNA and CDR2 is YSLEER. The DNA for the CDR3 is TGCGCCAGCAGCCATCTCTGGGCTAGCGGCACAGATACGCAGTATTTT. Encoded protein: CASSHLWASGTDTQYF.

This chain connects TRBV11-3 to TRBJ2-7, with D unresolved. The V end lost 0 bases, the J end lost 5 bases, and 11 bases lay between the germline ends. This CDR3 spans 14 amino acids. Germline-derived CDR1 and CDR2 are SGHNT and YENEEA. The CDR3 is CASSLDQSGDEQYF. CDR3 nucleotide sequence: TGTGCCAGCAGCTTAGACCAGTCCGGAGACGAGCAGTACTTC.

This clone was observed a single time. The sample carries other DNA sequences with the same CDR3. The V gene is TRBV4-1, the J gene TRBJ1-1; D gene unclear. CDR3 length: 13 amino acids. Germline lookup yields CDR1 MGHRA and CDR2 YSYEKL. The germline V and J ends were trimmed by 4 bases and 0 bases, with 6 bases remaining between them. CDR3 loop: CASSPRVNTEAFF. In nucleotides, the CDR3 is TGCGCCAGCAGCCCACGGGTGAACACTGAAGCTTTCTTT.

The chain joins TRBV7-8 to TRBJ1-5; D perhaps matches TRBD1 (6 bases). Germline assignment: CDR1 SGHVS and CDR2 FQNEAQ. The V end was cut by 4 bases, the J end by 3 bases, with 13 bases between. The CDR3 has 15 residues. The DNA for the CDR3 is TGTGCCAGCAGCTGGGTCCAGGGGCCCAATCAGCCCCAGCATTTT. Translating it yields CASSWVQGPNQPQHF.

This chain uses TRBV2 with TRBJ2-6, with D uncertain. Germline CDR1 and CDR2: SNHLY and FYNNEI. The CDR3 loop spans 15 amino acids. Trimming shortened V by 6 bases and J by 0 bases, and 9 bases separated the two germline ends. DNA of the CDR3: TGTGCCAGCAGCTTACAGCGCTCTGGGGCCAACGTCCTGACTTTC. It encodes CASSLQRSGANVLTF.

In the case of this clone: This same CDR3 is encoded by further DNA sequences in the sample. This rearrangement joins TRBV11-3 to TRBJ2-7; no clear D. V was pared by 1 base and J by 1 base, with 5 bases between. The CDR3 contains 13 residues. The germline V gene has CDR1 SGHNT and CDR2 YENEEA. In DNA form, the CDR3 reads TGTGCCAGCAGCTTAGGGGGTTCCTACGAGCAGTACTTC. Translated: CASSLGGSYEQYF.

The V call is TRBV6-5, the J call TRBJ1-1, with a possible D match to TRBD1 (6 bases). The CDR3 totals 14 residues. CDR1 and CDR2 from the germline V gene are MNHEY and SVGAGI. Trimming removed 2 bases from V and 8 bases from J, with 15 bases in between. CDR3 loop: CASSYQNPGTEAFF. The CDR3 DNA is TGTGCCAGCAGTTACCAAAATCCCGGGACAGAAGCTTTCTTT.

The chain recombines TRBV9 with TRBJ2-7, with D possibly being TRBD1 or TRBD2 (5 bases each). This CDR3 contains 14 residues. Trimming shortened V by 0 bases and J by 4 bases, and 11 bases separated the two germline ends. Looked up from germline, CDR1 is SGDLS and CDR2 is YYNGEE. As DNA, the CDR3 is TGTGCCAGCAGCGTAGGTGGGACGCAATACGAGCAGTACTTC. This gives the protein CASSVGGTQYEQYF.

The chain couples TRBV5-6 to TRBJ2-7; 7 bases match TRBD2. CDR3 length: 13 residues. V was pared by 6 bases and J by 3 bases, with 6 bases of the junction left unmatched. The germline gives CDR1 SGHDT, CDR2 YYEEEE. CDR3: CASNIREDYEQYF. In nucleotides, the CDR3 is TGTGCCAGCAACATCCGGGAGGACTACGAGCAGTACTTC. The full variable domain, its missing parts supplied by reference TRBV5-6 and TRBJ2-7, is DAGVTQSPTHLIKTRGQQVTLRCSPKSGHDTVSWYQQALGQGPQFIFQYYEEEERQRGNFPDRFSGHQFPNYSSELNVNALLLGDSALYLCASNIREDYEQYFGPGTRLTVT.

This clone was counted once. This rearrangement joins TRBV29-1 to TRBJ2-7; tentatively, D is TRBD2 (5 bases). Per germline, CDR1 SQVTM and CDR2 ANQGSEA. V was shortened by 3 bases and J by 3 bases, with 9 bases between the two germline ends. The CDR3 length is 12 residues. CDR3 sequence (DNA): TGCAGCGTTGAGGACTTACACTACGAGCAGTACTTC. This sequence encodes CSVEDLHYEQYF.

The rearrangement links TRBV29-1 to TRBJ2-5; D not resolved. V gave up 3 bases and J gave up 4 bases, with 15 bases separating them. The CDR3 is made up of 14 amino acids. Per the germline V gene, CDR1 is SQVTM and CDR2 is ANQGSEA. DNA of the CDR3: TGCAGCGTTGAGTTCTGGCTACCCGCAGAGACCCAGTACTTC. Its protein product is CSVEFWLPAETQYF.

This clone was observed once. The chain links TRBV10-1 to TRBJ2-5, with a tentative D call TRBD2 (7 bases). Germline loops: CDR1 WNHNN, CDR2 SYGVQD (reference sequence). CDR3 size: 14 residues. V was shortened by 2 bases and J by 3 bases, with 10 bases between the two germline ends. In DNA, the CDR3 is TGCGCCAGCAGTGAGGCGGGGGCCGAAGAGACCCAGTACTTC. It encodes CASSEAGAEETQYF.

This chain links TRBV7-9 with TRBJ2-1; TRBD2 might be the D (6 bases). The V gene lost 5 bases and the J gene lost 5 bases, with 19 bases spanning the gap. CDR1 is SEHNR and CDR2 is FQNEAQ in the germline V gene (reference sequence). This CDR3 region has 16 residues. The CDR3 loop is CASSRGLGEEDNEQFF. DNA of the CDR3: TGTGCCAGCAGCCGAGGGCTGGGGGAGGAGGACAATGAGCAGTTCTTC.

V and J are TRBV9 and TRBJ2-1; TRBD1 agrees at 9 bases. Per germline, CDR1 SGDLS and CDR2 YYNGEE. V lost 0 bases, J lost 7 bases, and 5 bases stayed unmatched. The CDR3 is 15 amino acids. DNA for the CDR3: TGTGCCAGCAGCGTAGCTTGGGACAGGGCTAATGAGCAGTTCTTC. It encodes CASSVAWDRANEQFF.

CDR3 region: CASSPGTNSYEQYF. The CDR3 coding sequence is TGCGCCAGCAGCCCCGGGACTAACTCCTACGAGCAGTACTTC. This chain joins TRBV5-1 and TRBJ2-7; 7 nucleotides align to TRBD2. CDR3 length: 14 amino acids. Germline loops: CDR1 SGHRS, CDR2 YFSETQ. V was clipped by 4 bases and J by 0 bases; unmatched bases: 4. Using reference TRBV5-1 and TRBJ2-7 for the parts outside the CDR3, the full variable domain is KAGVTQTPRYLIKTRGQQVTLSCSPISGHRSVSWYQQTPGQGLQFLFEYFSETQRNKGNFPGRFSGRQFSNSRSEMNVSTLELGDSALYLCASSPGTNSYEQYFGPGTRLTVT.

This clone was observed a single time. The rearrangement links TRBV2 to TRBJ1-1, with D perhaps matching TRBD1 (5 bases). Trimming removed 8 bases from V and 2 bases from J, with 9 bases in between. The V gene's germline CDR1 is SNHLY and CDR2 FYNNEI. CDR3 length: 12 residues. CDR3 sequence: CASGGHNTEAFF. The CDR3 DNA sequence: TGTGCCAGCGGAGGACACAACACTGAAGCTTTCTTT.

V usage is TRBV5-6 and J usage is TRBJ2-1, with D hard to call. The V end lost 2 bases, the J end lost 7 bases, and 19 bases lay between the germline ends. CDR1 and CDR2 from the germline V gene are SGHDT and YYEEEE. The CDR3 has 16 amino acids. The CDR3 bases are TGTGCCAGCAGCTTAGACCAGGAGATGGGCTTAAATGAGCAGTTCTTC. Protein sequence: CASSLDQEMGLNEQFF.

CDR3 nucleotide sequence: TGTGCCAGCAGCTTGGAACCAGGCGCGGCATACGAGCAGTACTTC. Amino acids: CASSLEPGAAYEQYF. The genes are TRBV5-4 and TRBJ2-7; D is unresolved. CDR1 is SGHNT and CDR2 is YYREEE in the germline V gene (reference sequence). Trimming removed 0 bases from V and 4 bases from J, with 14 bases in between. CDR3 length equals 15 residues.

A note on this clone: Additional DNA sequences in this sample encode the identical CDR3. The chain links TRBV6-6 to TRBJ2-2; 7 positions agree with TRBD2. The CDR3 consists of 14 residues. The V segment lost 2 bases and the J segment 3 bases; nucleotides outside the gene matches: 0. In germline, CDR1 is MNHNY, CDR2 SVGAGI (reference sequence). The CDR3: CASSYSGDTGELFF. The CDR3 coding sequence is TGTGCCAGCAGTTACAGCGGGGACACCGGGGAGCTGTTTTTT.